This T cell receptor beta chain was recorded in a study of read filtering for tumor transcriptome and immune sequencing (dated by TCRdb to about 2020). The study in broad terms: The cohort consisted of about 17 male and 14 female patients, with a mean age of around 66 years and an age range of roughly 45 to 85. Under revised international staging, roughly eight patients fell into R-ISS I, 15 or so into R-ISS II and about seven into R-ISS III. Using the same bone marrow samples, the study compared TCR repertoires obtained by targeted immune repertoire sequencing with those obtained by bulk whole-transcriptome sequencing. Per sample, about 3.5 to 11 million TCR-region mapped reads were obtained with IR-seq, compared with only 85 to 1273 with RNA-seq. One main goal was a read-filtering strategy for immune repertoire data, in particular deciding whether clonotypes backed by only one read should be removed. Whole-transcriptome libraries were prepared with the TruSeq RNA Access Library Prep Kit after DNase treatment. What the study reported, not specific to this receptor: Compared with RNA-seq, IR-seq captured clonotypes at much higher depth and more reliably, and a smaller IR-seq throughput was enough to identify most shared clonotypes. Single-read clonotypes made up around 82% of clonotypes but only about 4% of total reads in IR-seq, compared with around 70% of clonotypes and approximately 40% of reads in RNA-seq. The sorted CD138-negative fraction was not purified T cells but a mixed bone marrow immune population. The correlation between IR-seq and RNA-seq shared clonotype proportions rose when single-read clonotypes were removed.

This clonotype was counted ten times or more. No antigen is known for it. No base-level quality is on record; no much larger clone is a single base apart. The trim is 10 bases for V and 4 bases for J, with a gap of 11 bases between the germline ends. The CDR3 sequence holds 12 residues, the cysteine and phenylalanine included. The retained sequence is limited to the CDR3, 36 bases, with the frame set at the first base. As encoded in the germline V gene, CDR1 is MGHDK while CDR2 is SYGVNS. Every patient had bone marrow sampled at the time of active disease. Ficoll-Hypaque density gradient centrifugation was used to isolate bone marrow mononuclear cells. CD138-negative cells were obtained by negative selection after labeling with CD138 magnetic microbeads on a MACS separator, removing myeloma plasma cells. The purity of the isolated cells was checked by flow cytometry with CD138 antibodies on an Attune NxT. TRIzol reagent was used to extract total RNA, and a NanoDrop spectrophotometer was used to quantify the extracted RNA. Paired RNA-seq and IR-seq were performed on the CD138-negative bone marrow sample of each patient.

Starting from roughly 410 ng RNA, TCR libraries were constructed with the Immunoverse kit using molecular barcoded adaptors that cover the alpha/delta and beta/gamma chains. TCR library preparation used the same RNA that was used for transcriptome sequencing. Sequencing of TCR libraries was carried out on an Illumina HiSeq 4000 with 2 x 150 cycles. Under the source paper's analysis protocol: With MiXCR, TCR reads were aligned to human V, D, J and C references and assembled into CDR3 clonotypes, with quality filtering and error correction included. The tcR package in R was used to analyze clonotype counts and gene usage diversity. Raw mapping reads were checked after the RNA-seq reads had been mapped by STAR aligner version 2.5.3a onto the human GRCh37 genome. IR-seq fastq files were randomly downsampled with Seqtk 1.3 to test the effect of sequencing depth on detected clonotypes. TCRdb reran the public reads through fastp at Q25 and MiXCR, keeping productive beta chains. Rows are unified per CDR3 protein, each entry keeping the most common DNA and genes. V and J calls and clone size were set by TCRdb, not the authors. In all, the sample holds approximately 90,000 distinct CDR3 sequences, and 20% to 25% of those were seen once. The ten largest clones represent roughly an eighth of the sample.

The source material was a population of CD138-negative cells sorted from bone marrow. The meaning of the sample's cell subset or site label: bone marrow mononuclear cells depleted of CD138+ plasma/myeloma cells by negative magnetic selection. The TCR was taken from a donor at least 40 years old with multiple myeloma. The V and J segments used are TRBV25-1 and TRBJ2-1, with TRBD1 perhaps the D gene, on 6 matching bases. The base sequence is TGTGCCATCGCACAGGGATACAATGAGCAGTTCTTC. The encoded protein is CAIAQGYNEQFF.